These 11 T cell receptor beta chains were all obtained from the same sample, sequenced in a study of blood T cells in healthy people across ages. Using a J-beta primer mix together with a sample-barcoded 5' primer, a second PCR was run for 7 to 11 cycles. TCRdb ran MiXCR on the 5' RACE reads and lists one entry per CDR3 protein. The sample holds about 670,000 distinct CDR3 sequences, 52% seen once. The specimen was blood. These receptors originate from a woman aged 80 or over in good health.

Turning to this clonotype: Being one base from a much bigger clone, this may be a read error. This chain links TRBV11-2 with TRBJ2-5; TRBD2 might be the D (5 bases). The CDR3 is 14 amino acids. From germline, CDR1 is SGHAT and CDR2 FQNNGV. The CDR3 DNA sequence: TGTGCCAGCAGCCCTAGCCTCACCCAAGAGGCCCAGTACTTC. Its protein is CASSPSLTQEAQYF. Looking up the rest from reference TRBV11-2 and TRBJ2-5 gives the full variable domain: EAGVAQSPRYKIIEKRQSVAFWCNPISGHATLYWYQQILGQGPKLLIQFQNNGVVDDSQLPKDRFSAERLKGVDSTLKIQPAKLEDSAVYLCASSPSLTQEAQYFGPGTRLLVL.

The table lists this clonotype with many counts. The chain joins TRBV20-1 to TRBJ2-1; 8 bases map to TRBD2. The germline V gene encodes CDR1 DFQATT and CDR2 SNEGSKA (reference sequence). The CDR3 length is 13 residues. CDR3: CSGRELAYNEQFF. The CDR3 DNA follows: TGCAGCGGGAGGGAGCTTGCCTACAATGAGCAGTTCTTC.

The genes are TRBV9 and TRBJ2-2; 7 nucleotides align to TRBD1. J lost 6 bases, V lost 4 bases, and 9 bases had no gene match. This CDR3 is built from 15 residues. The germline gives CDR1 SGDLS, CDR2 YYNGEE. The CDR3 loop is CASSPTGFLAGELFF. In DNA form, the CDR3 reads TGTGCCAGCAGCCCGACAGGGTTCTTGGCCGGGGAGCTGTTTTTT.

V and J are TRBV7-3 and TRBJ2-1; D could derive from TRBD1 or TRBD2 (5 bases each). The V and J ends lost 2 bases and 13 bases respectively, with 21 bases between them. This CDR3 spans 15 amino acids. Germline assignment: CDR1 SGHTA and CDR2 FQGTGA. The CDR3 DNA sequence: TGTGCCAGCAGCTTAGGCCTTCATAGGGGAGAGACCCAGTTCTTC. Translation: CASSLGLHRGETQFF.

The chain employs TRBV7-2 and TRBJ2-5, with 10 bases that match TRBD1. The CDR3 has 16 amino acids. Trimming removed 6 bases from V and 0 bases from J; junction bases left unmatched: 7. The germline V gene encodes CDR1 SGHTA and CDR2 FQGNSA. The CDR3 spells CASSYPGQGYQETQYF. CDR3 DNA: TGTGCCAGCAGTTACCCGGGACAGGGGTACCAAGAGACCCAGTACTTC.

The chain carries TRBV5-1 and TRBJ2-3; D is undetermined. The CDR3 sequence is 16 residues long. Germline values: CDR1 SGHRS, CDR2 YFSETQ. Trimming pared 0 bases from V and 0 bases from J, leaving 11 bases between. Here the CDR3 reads CASSLGMARSTDTQYF. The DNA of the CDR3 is TGCGCCAGCAGCTTGGGTATGGCACGGAGCACAGATACGCAGTATTTT. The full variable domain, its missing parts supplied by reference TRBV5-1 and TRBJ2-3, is KAGVTQTPRYLIKTRGQQVTLSCSPISGHRSVSWYQQTPGQGLQFLFEYFSETQRNKGNFPGRFSGRQFSNSRSEMNVSTLELGDSALYLCASSLGMARSTDTQYFGPGTRLTVL.

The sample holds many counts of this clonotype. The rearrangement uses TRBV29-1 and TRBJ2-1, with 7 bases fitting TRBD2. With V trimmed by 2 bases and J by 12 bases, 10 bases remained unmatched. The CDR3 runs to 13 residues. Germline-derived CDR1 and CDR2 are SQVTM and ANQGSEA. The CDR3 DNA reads TGCAGCGTTGAACGACCGGCGGGAGAATCGCAGTTCTTC. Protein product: CSVERPAGESQFF.

In nucleotides, the CDR3 is TGTGCCAGCGGAGGTGGAGGTCACCCCCGGGGCATGGATACGCAGTATTTT. This sequence encodes CASGGGGHPRGMDTQYF. This sequence joins TRBV12-3 or TRBV12-4 and TRBJ2-3; perhaps D is TRBD1 or TRBD2 (5 bases each). The length of the CDR3 is 17 residues. The germline V and J ends were trimmed by 8 bases and 6 bases, with 27 bases remaining between them.

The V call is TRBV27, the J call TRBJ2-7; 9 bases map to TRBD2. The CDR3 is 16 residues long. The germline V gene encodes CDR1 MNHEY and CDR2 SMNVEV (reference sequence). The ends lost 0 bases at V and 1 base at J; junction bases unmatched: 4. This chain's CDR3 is CASSLSASGVSYEQYF. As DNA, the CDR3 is TGTGCCAGCAGTTTATCGGCTAGCGGGGTTTCCTACGAGCAGTACTTC.

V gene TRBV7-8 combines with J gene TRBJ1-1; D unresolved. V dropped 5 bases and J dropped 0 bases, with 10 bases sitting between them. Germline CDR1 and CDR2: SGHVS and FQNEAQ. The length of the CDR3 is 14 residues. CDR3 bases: TGTGCCAGCAGCGTAGAAGGGCTGAACACTGAAGCTTTCTTT. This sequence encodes CASSVEGLNTEAFF.

DNA of the CDR3: TGTGCCAGCAGGGTCGGTGGGGCGGGGTACGAGCAGTACTTC. This gives the protein CASRVGGAGYEQYF. The V and J genes are TRBV7-2 and TRBJ2-4; D may be TRBD2 (6 bases). The J call may be incorrect, as the DNA end agrees better with TRBJ2-7. The CDR3 loop spans 14 amino acids. Germline values: CDR1 SGHTA, CDR2 FQGNSA.